The source of this TCR beta chain is a study of blood T cells in healthy people across ages (dated by TCRdb to the mid-2010s). Broadly, across the study: In model experiments, template switching captured about one uniquely barcoded TCR beta cDNA molecule for every two T cells. The study measured age-related changes in TCR beta repertoire diversity using deep sequencing normalized with unique cDNA molecular identifiers. The donors were divided into four age groups: young (average approximately 17 years), middle-aged (approximately 42), aged (approximately 59) and long-lived (82). To avoid experimental bias, donors of different ages were distributed randomly across sequencing lanes. The study analyzed two additional independent replicas of 1 million unique cDNA reads from the same blood draw for two donors, one aged 18 to 30 and one aged 80 or older. Study-wide findings and limitations: Estimates of total diversity based on one million sequenced T cells were regarded as lower bounds and as underestimates. Since profiling was done on bulk unsorted PBMCs, naive and antigen-experienced compartments could not be conclusively compared. Observed TCR beta diversity per million T cells fell roughly linearly with age, and a significant reduction was already apparent by age around 40. Because the CMV infection status of the donors was unknown, age-related changes in expanded clonotypes may potentially have been confounded. Compared with the aged group, more naive CD4+ T cells, fewer expanded clones and increased TCR diversity were shown by the long-lived group, suggesting age selection. Observed TCR beta diversity correlated strongly with the percentage of naive T cells measured by flow cytometry.

This clonotype was detected a few times. It lacks a known antigen. Qualities for individual bases were not recorded, and no much larger clone is one base off. Donors were about 36 systemically healthy Caucasian individuals from Russia aged roughly 6 to 90 years. Each donor gave approximately 10 milliliters of peripheral blood, collected into EDTA-treated Vacutainer tubes. Ficoll-Paque density-gradient centrifugation was used to isolate PBMCs, with at least 6.5 million obtained per sample. Trizol reagent was used to extract total RNA from the PBMCs, yielding at least 6 micrograms per sample. The percentages of naive CD45RAhigh/CD27high T cells were determined by flow cytometry on a PBMC aliquot from every donor. V trim: 5 bases; J trim: 4 bases; unmatched bases: 11. According to the germline V gene, CDR1 reads SGHAT and CDR2 reads FQNNGV. From cysteine to phenylalanine, the CDR3 is 15 amino acids long. Solely the CDR3 DNA is kept, with 45 bases framed from the first base.

The receptor library was made with 5' RACE. TCRdb records Illumina HiSeq 2500 as the sequencer. A second PCR of about 7 to 12 cycles was run with a J-beta primer mix and a sample-barcoded 5' primer. A unique molecular identifier was introduced onto each TCR beta cDNA molecule by a template-switch 5' adaptor carrying 12 random nucleotides. Each sample yielded at least 2.5 million CDR3-containing paired-end reads. First-strand cDNA synthesis was performed from all RNA using the Mint cDNA synthesis kit, with priming by a TRBC-specific oligonucleotide. Following uracil-DNA glycosylase treatment, all cDNA underwent a first 18-cycle PCR with the universal primers M1SS and BC2_uni_R. Under the source paper's analysis protocol: For normalization, 1 million high-quality reads were randomly selected from each sample, with every read carrying a distinct molecular identifier. Reads with shared molecular identifiers were discarded instead of being binned into consensus sequences. MiTCR, set to a Q25 quality threshold and the strictest error-elimination algorithm, was used for CDR3 identification, clonotype clustering and error correction. A nonparametric unseen species model using Euler transformation provided a lower-bound estimate of total TCR beta diversity. The public reads were reanalyzed by TCRdb: fastp trimming at Q25, MiXCR alignment, in-frame beta chains only. Records with the same CDR3 protein are collapsed into one entry carrying the most frequent genes and DNA. In this record, the V and J calls reflect TCRdb's handling and not the investigators' own analysis. This sample is represented by about 2 million distinct CDR3 sequences; just under 50% of them were singletons. Jointly, the top ten make up more than 2% of the sample.

The chain was built from TRBV11-2 and TRBJ2-7; 7 of the junction bases match TRBD1. This TCR was sampled from a woman between 40 and 50 years old in good health. Sample: blood. The CDR3 reads CASSPPYGTEYEQYF. The nucleotides read TGTGCCAGCAGCCCACCATACGGGACAGAGTACGAGCAGTACTTC.